The rows below give T cell receptor beta chains drawn from one sample of a study of blood T cell repertoires in COVID-19. Only in-frame clones appear in the TCRdb table, and some are missing; sequencing was by immunoSEQ multiplex PCR. Of about 220,000 clones in the sample, 80% were seen once. The sequenced material came from peripheral blood. These receptors came from an older woman with acute or convalescent COVID-19. Each CDR3 is given with its conserved first and last residue. The order of the fields is clone size, J gene, D gene, V gene, CDR3 DNA, CDR3 protein. The D gene is left open where the match is weak. Expanded clones are given a class, and other clones once, few, many or no size at all.

- TRBJ2-5 - TRBV14 TGTGCCAGCAGCCAACGTACTAGCAAACCCTGGGAGACCCAGTACTTC CASSQRTSKPWETQYF
- TRBJ2-5 TRBD2 TRBV3-1/TRBV3-2 TGTGCCAGCAGCCGACTCTTCGGGGGGGGACAAGAGACCCAGTACTTC CASSRLFGGGQETQYF
- TRBJ1-5 - TRBV6-5 TGTGCCAGCGGGGATACAGAGGTGGGAGGGCAGCCCCAGCATTTT CASGDTEVGGQPQHF
- TRBJ2-7 - TRBV3-1/TRBV3-2 TGTGCCAGCAGCCAATTACAGGGCGTGCACGAGCAGTACTTC CASSQLQGVHEQYF
- TRBJ1-2 TRBD1 TRBV9 TGTGCCAGCAGTGCTGGGGGACAGTTCTATGGCTACACCTTC CASSAGGQFYGYTF
few TRBJ2-3 - TRBV12-5 TGTGCTAGTGGTTCGCAGGGTGATACGCAGTATTTT CASGSQGDTQYF
- TRBJ2-7 TRBD1 TRBV18 TGTGCCAGCTCAGGGACAGAAACCTCCTACGAGCAGTACTTC CASSGTETSYEQYF
- TRBJ1-5 - TRBV10-3 TGTGCCATCAGTGAGGCAGGGCATCAGCCCCAGCATTTT CAISEAGHQPQHF
few TRBJ1-6 - TRBV9 TGTGCCAGCAGCGTAGACGGAGGATCGAGCGTTAATTCACCCCTCCACTTT CASSVDGGSSVNSPLHF
- TRBJ2-3 - TRBV6-1 TGTGCCAGCAGTGATGGAGGGGGCTGGTATACGCAGTATTTT CASSDGGGWYTQYF
- TRBJ1-6 - TRBV2 TGTGCCACCACGGGAGGGACATGGATAAATAATTCACCCCTCCACTTT CATTGGTWINNSPLHF
- TRBJ2-3 TRBD2 TRBV6-6 TGTGCCAGCAGTTACAGCGCTAGCGGGGGCACAGATACGCAGTATTTT CASSYSASGGTDTQYF
- TRBJ1-3 - TRBV7-2 TGTGCCAGCAGCTCACCATACAGAGACTCTGGAAACACCATATATTTT CASSSPYRDSGNTIYF
- TRBJ2-7 - TRBV12-3/TRBV12-4 TGTGCCAGCAGCTCAGACAGGATATACGAGCAGTACTTC CASSSDRIYEQYF
- TRBJ1-1 TRBD1 TRBV18 TGTGCCAGCTCCTCTCGGGGACAGGGGGTTACTGAAGCTTTCTTT CASSSRGQGVTEAFF
- TRBJ2-5 - TRBV3-1/TRBV3-2 TGTGCCAGCAGCCAAGAAACGGTGAGGGTGAGAGAGACCCAGTACTTC CASSQETVRVRETQYF
- TRBJ1-2 TRBD1 TRBV5-6 TGTGCCAGCAAGGAACCCGGGACAGGACAATATGGCTACACCTTC CASKEPGTGQYGYTF
- TRBJ1-5 - TRBV5-1 TGCGCCAGCAGCTTGGTAGGGGGAGATCAGCCCCAGCATTTT CASSLVGGDQPQHF
- TRBJ1-1 - TRBV7-8 TGTGCCAGCAGCTACGTTTTGGGCAGGGACACTGAAGCTTTCTTT CASSYVLGRDTEAFF
few TRBJ2-5 TRBD1 TRBV7-9 TGTGCCAGCAGCTATAAGGGGGCCATCCAAGAGACCCAGTACTTC CASSYKGAIQETQYF
- TRBJ2-5 - TRBV6-2/TRBV6-3 TGTGCCAGCAGTTACTACTCTAGGGCAGGGTCAGAGACCCAGTACTTC CASSYYSRAGSETQYF
- TRBJ1-1 - TRBV6-5 TGTGCCAGCAGTTACTCTAGACTAACTGAAGCTTTCTTT CASSYSRLTEAFF
- TRBJ2-7 TRBD2 TRBV6-6 TGTGCCAGCAGCCCCGGGACTAGCTCCTACGAGCAGTACTTC CASSPGTSSYEQYF
- TRBJ1-6 - TRBV6-1 TGTGCCAGCAGTGAGGCGCAGGGAGGCTCACCCCTCCACTTT CASSEAQGGSPLHF
- TRBJ1-5 - TRBV11-2 TGTGCCAGCAGCCCCGACAGTTGGAGAAATCAGCCCCAGCATTTT CASSPDSWRNQPQHF
- TRBJ1-6 - TRBV6-5 TGTGCCAGCAGTTATAGTATAGGCGCGGGTTCACCCCTCCACTTT CASSYSIGAGSPLHF
- TRBJ1-1 - TRBV27 TGTGCCACCAAACGGACACTCGTCGGAACTGAAGCTTTCTTT CATKRTLVGTEAFF
- TRBJ2-1 TRBD2 TRBV18 TGTGCCAGCTCACCTACACGGGGGGGCTCCTACAATGAGCAGTTCTTC CASSPTRGGSYNEQFF
- TRBJ2-2 - TRBV18 TGTGCCAGCTCACGGGAGCGGACCGGGGAGCTGTTTTTT CASSRERTGELFF
once TRBJ2-1 TRBD1 TRBV10-2 TGCGCCAGCGTAGGACAGGGGCGGTATGAGCAGTTCTTC CASVGQGRYEQFF
- TRBJ2-3 TRBD1 TRBV10-3 TGTGCCATCAGCCCGGGACAGGGGGCGCCGGGAGATACGCAGTATTTT CAISPGQGAPGDTQYF
few TRBJ2-5 - TRBV4-1 TGCGCCAGCAGCCAAGATCGAGGAGGGAACCAAGAGACCCAGTACTTC CASSQDRGGNQETQYF
- TRBJ2-3 - TRBV7-6 TGTGCCAGCAGCTTAAACTACCAAAGCACAGATACGCAGTATTTT CASSLNYQSTDTQYF
- TRBJ2-2 - TRBV10-3 TGTGCCATCAGTGCCGGGAGCCAGTACTCCGGGGAGCTGTTTTTT CAISAGSQYSGELFF
- TRBJ2-6 - TRBV5-1 TGCGCCAGCCGTAAAAACACCGGGGTTACTGGGGCCAACGTCCTGACTTTC CASRKNTGVTGANVLTF
- TRBJ2-3 TRBD1 TRBV4-3 TGCGCCAGCAGCCAAGGTCGGGACAGGGAGGATACGCAGTATTTT CASSQGRDREDTQYF
- TRBJ1-1 - TRBV27 TGTGCCAGCAGTCAAGGGGGGAACACTGAAGCTTTCTTT CASSQGGNTEAFF
- TRBJ2-1 - TRBV28 TGTGCCAGCACTGGGGAGGCCGTATACAATGAGCAGTTCTTC CASTGEAVYNEQFF
- TRBJ2-7 TRBD2 TRBV5-5 TGTGCCAGCAGCTTGCAGACTAGCTTAAATTACGAGCAGTACTTC CASSLQTSLNYEQYF
- TRBJ2-1 TRBD2 TRBV6-5 TGTGCCAGCAGACGGCCAGCGGGGGGGAACGAGCAGTTCTTC CASRRPAGGNEQFF
few TRBJ1-1 - TRBV19 TGTGCCAGTAGTATTCGATGGGGGGTCACTGAAGCTTTCTTT CASSIRWGVTEAFF
- TRBJ1-2 TRBD1 TRBV15 TGTGCCACCAGCAGCGGACAGGACTATGGCTACACCTTC CATSSGQDYGYTF